This T cell receptor (beta chain) stems from a study of blood T cells in healthy people across ages. Sample-barcoded 5' priming and a J-beta primer mix drove a second PCR of roughly 7 to 11 cycles. TCRdb independently ran MiXCR on the 5' RACE reads; one entry per CDR3 protein. The sample gives approximately 1,000,000 distinct CDR3 sequences, 40% to 45% of which show up once; 18% is in the top ten. CDR3 length equals 16 residues. Germline V CDR1 and CDR2: MNHEY, SMNVEV (reference sequence). This receptor was obtained from a woman aged 55-70 years in good health. Sequencing was done on a sample of blood. The chain couples TRBV27 to TRBJ2-1, with D possibly TRBD1 on 5 matching bases. The J call may not be correct, given that the DNA end is closer to TRBJ2-7. The CDR3 protein is CASSLPSWGSYNEQYF. The CDR3 region has the DNA TGTGCCAGCAGTTTACCCTCGTGGGGCTCCTACAATGAGCAGTACTTC.